The TCR beta chain under discussion was sequenced for a study of radiation and T cells in renal cell carcinoma. Study in general: Nephrectomy followed 15 Gy stereotactic body radiation by 4 weeks. Study-level findings and limits: In blood, top tumor clones expanded by 2 weeks, shrinking by 4. Pretreatment tumor biopsies were lacking, so baseline clonotypes are unknown.

Produced via immunoSEQ multiplex PCR; TCRdb's table is partial and in-frame only. The profile covers approximately 140,000 clones, with around four fifths appearing a single time and around a quarter taken by the ten largest. Only a few counts were recorded for this clone. Its antigen is not known. This sample's time point: baseline pretreatment blood. Treatment of the sample: 15 Gy SBRT to primary tumor, nephrectomy 4 weeks later. The tumor was a clear cell renal cell carcinoma. Trimming took off 2 bases at V and 4 bases at J, with 17 bases between the two ends. Germline CDR1 is MDHEN and CDR2 is SYDVKM. The CDR3 covers 16 residues.

Sequencing was performed on blood, taken from a patient whose treatment included radiotherapy and nephrectomy. This sequence was found in a woman aged 45-60 years with renal cell carcinoma. The rearrangement links TRBV28 to TRBJ2-5; D assignment may be TRBD1 or TRBD2 (7 bases each). CDR3 region: CASSLREGASGETQYF. CDR3 sequence (DNA): TGTGCCAGCAGTTTAAGGGAGGGGGCATCGGGAGAGACCCAGTACTTC.